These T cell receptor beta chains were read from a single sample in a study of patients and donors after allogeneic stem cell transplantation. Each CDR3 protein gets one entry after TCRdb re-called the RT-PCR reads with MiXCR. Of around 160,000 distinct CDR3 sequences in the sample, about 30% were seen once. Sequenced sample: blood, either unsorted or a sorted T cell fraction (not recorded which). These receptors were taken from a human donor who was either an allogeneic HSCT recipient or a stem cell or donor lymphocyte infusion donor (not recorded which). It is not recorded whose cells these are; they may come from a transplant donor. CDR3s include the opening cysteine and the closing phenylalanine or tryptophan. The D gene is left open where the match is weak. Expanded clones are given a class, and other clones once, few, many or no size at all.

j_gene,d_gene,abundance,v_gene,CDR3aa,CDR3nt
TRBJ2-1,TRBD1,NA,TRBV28,CASNRQGADNEQFF,TGTGCCAGCAACCGACAGGGGGCTGACAATGAGCAGTTCTTC
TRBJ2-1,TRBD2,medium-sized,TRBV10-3,CAISDAGANEQFF,TGTGCCATCAGTGATGCGGGAGCCAATGAGCAGTTCTTC
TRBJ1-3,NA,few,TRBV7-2,CASSFLRGTSGNTIYF,TGTGCCAGCAGCTTCCTCAGGGGTACCTCTGGAAACACCATATATTTT
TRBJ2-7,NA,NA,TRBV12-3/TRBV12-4,CASSYRVQYF,TGTGCCAGCAGTTACAGGGTTCAGTACTTC
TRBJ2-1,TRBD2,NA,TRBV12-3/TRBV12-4,CASSPGVGREGGYNEQFF,TGTGCCAGCAGTCCTGGGGTCGGGCGGGAGGGAGGCTACAATGAGCAGTTCTTC
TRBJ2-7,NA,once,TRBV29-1,CSVGSFYEQYF,TGCAGCGTTGGTTCTTTCTACGAGCAGTACTTC
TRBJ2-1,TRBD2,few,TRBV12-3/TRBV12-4,CASSWGGSRSGNEQFF,TGTGCCAGCAGTTGGGGCGGGAGTAGGAGTGGGAATGAGCAGTTCTTC
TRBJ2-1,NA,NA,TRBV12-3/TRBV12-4,CASSFVAPEQFF,TGTGCCAGCAGTTTCGTAGCCCCTGAGCAGTTCTTC
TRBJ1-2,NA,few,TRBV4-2,CASSQASTNYGYTF,TGTGCCAGCAGCCAAGCTTCAACTAACTATGGCTACACCTTC
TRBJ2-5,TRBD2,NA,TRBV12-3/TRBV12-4,CASSFRGSGETQYF,TGTGCCAGCAGTTTTCGCGGGAGTGGAGAGACCCAGTACTTC
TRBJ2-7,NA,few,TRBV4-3,CASSQEEASRYEQYF,TGCGCCAGCAGCCAAGAAGAGGCTAGCCGCTACGAGCAGTACTTC
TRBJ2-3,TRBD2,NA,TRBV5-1,CASSPGLAELDTQYF,TGCGCCAGCAGCCCGGGACTAGCGGAGTTAGATACGCAGTATTTT
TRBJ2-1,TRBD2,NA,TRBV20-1,CSARKTGTRGQGQFF,TGCAGTGCTAGAAAAACCGGGACTAGGGGCCAGGGGCAGTTCTTC
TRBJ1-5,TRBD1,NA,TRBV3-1,CASSQGGGQGNQPQHF,TGTGCCAGCAGCCAGGGCGGGGGACAGGGCAATCAGCCCCAGCATTTT
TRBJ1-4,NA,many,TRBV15,CATSRAPVATNEKLFF,TGTGCCACCAGCAGAGCACCCGTTGCAACTAATGAAAAACTGTTTTTT